The source of this T cell receptor beta chain is a study of T cell repertoires in cytomegalovirus infection. Study-level information: Indications came from public TCR beta signatures; they pointed to CMV infection and to a matching HLA type.

The CDR3 totals 16 residues. The V segment lost 5 bases and the J segment 3 bases; nucleotides outside the gene matches: 12. Germline-derived CDR1 and CDR2 are SEHNR and FQNEAQ (reference sequence). The study, taken as a whole, reports: There were HLA-C-restricted CMV-specific TCR beta clonotypes dominating the ex vivo response.

Each CDR3 protein gets one entry after TCRdb re-called the reads with MiXCR. The sample includes roughly 200,000 distinct CDR3 sequences, roughly 15% of them seen just once. This clonotype was observed a few times. The antigen remains undetermined. Input material: CD8+ T cells from PBMCs. The sequence was collected from a human donor in good health (CMV status not recorded). Some clones in this sample may be carry-over from other donors' samples. The V gene is TRBV7-9, the J gene TRBJ2-7; 8 bases map to TRBD1. The CDR3 DNA reads as TGTGCCAGCAGCCCTGGGTCCGGGACAGGATTCTACGAGCAGTACTTC. This sequence encodes CASSPGSGTGFYEQYF.